This TCR beta chain was sequenced in a study of blood T cell repertoires in COVID-19. For the study at large: The samples span acute and convalescent COVID-19 from the United States, Italy and Spain. The analysed material was cDNA or gDNA that came from T cells, B-cell-depleted T cells, or PBMCs.

Study processing details: Reference gene primer amplification in the assay estimated nucleated cell counts. TCRdb's copy holds only in-frame clones and misses some; the assay was immunoSEQ multiplex PCR. V, J and clone size reflect that table, while D and trimming were determined from the DNA. The repertoire holds approximately 290,000 clones, with about 91% as singletons. V shed 4 bases and J 7 bases; nucleotides not matched to a gene: 9. Germline values: CDR1 SGHNT, CDR2 YYREEE (reference sequence). CDR3 length: 16 residues. This TCR was sampled from a woman aged 60-75 years with acute or convalescent COVID-19. The sample taken for sequencing was peripheral blood. The genes are TRBV5-4 and TRBJ2-2, with TRBD1 matching over 11 bases. As DNA, the CDR3 is TGTGCCAGCAGCCCCCCCCCGGGACAGGGGGGCGGGGAGCTGTTTTTT. It is translated as CASSPPPGQGGGELFF.